This passage covers 10 T cell receptor beta chains from one sample sequenced in a study of human CD8 memory T cell subsets. Scientists made TCR beta libraries using UMI-labeled 5' RACE. For each CDR3 protein, TCRdb gives one entry from its re-call of the 5' RACE reads, without DNA. In all, the sample yields 9,000 to 15,000 distinct CDR3 sequences. The sample taken for sequencing was CD8+ T cells from PBMCs. These receptor sequences come from a human donor in good health.

The V call is TRBV5-1, the J call TRBJ1-2; with no DNA, the TCRdb D assignment of TRBD1 cannot be verified. Germline V gives CDR1 SGHRS, CDR2 YFSETQ. The CDR3 sequence is 14 residues long. CDR3 sequence reads: CASSLAGGAYGYTF.

This rearrangement joins TRBV9 to TRBJ2-3; TCRdb returns TRBD1, unconfirmable since there is no DNA. Germline V lookup: CDR1 SGDLS, CDR2 YYNGEE. CDR3 length equals 17 residues. CDR3 sequence reads: CASSARGGRTVTDTQYF.

J is TRBJ2-3 and V is TRBV4-3; the TRBD1 assignment by TCRdb is unverifiable without DNA. The CDR3 is 15 amino acids. The germline CDR1 and CDR2 sequences are LGHNA and YSLEER. This CDR3 is CASSQDKTDTDTQYF.

CDR3 protein: CASSQVRRQPNTGELFF. The V gene is TRBV3-1, the J gene TRBJ2-2; TCRdb returns TRBD1, unconfirmable since there is no DNA. Looked up from germline, CDR1 is LGHDT and CDR2 is YNNKEL (reference sequence). The CDR3 sequence is 17 residues long.

This clonotype is labeled medium-sized (0.01 to 0.1%) based on frequency. The chain carries TRBV4-1 and TRBJ1-2. This CDR3 has 14 residues. Germline-derived CDR1 and CDR2 are MGHRA and YSYEKL. The chain's CDR3 is CASSQGTSLHGYTF.

The rearrangement uses TRBV25-1 and TRBJ2-1; TCRdb gives TRBD2 as the D gene, but with no DNA this cannot be confirmed. Germline CDR1 reads MGHDK; CDR2 reads SYGVNS. This CDR3 region has 16 residues. CDR3: CATEGTSGRALNEQFF.

The chain carries TRBV9 and TRBJ1-4; TCRdb reports TRBD1, a call that lacks DNA to check it against. Germline V CDR1 and CDR2: SGDLS, YYNGEE. The length of the CDR3 is 15 residues. CDR3 sequence: CASSAPGGVHEKLFF.

V and J are TRBV5-6 and TRBJ1-2. Germline CDR1 reads SGHDT; CDR2 reads YYEEEE. CDR3 length equals 14 residues. The CDR3 protein is CASSLVNSDYGYTF.

The rearrangement uses TRBV5-4 and TRBJ2-7. Germline values: CDR1 SGHNT, CDR2 YYREEE (reference sequence). CDR3 length equals 13 residues. The CDR3 here is CASSFGTAYEQYF.

This clonotype is called medium-sized based on its frequency. J is TRBJ1-1 and V is TRBV11-2. Germline V gene data show CDR1 as SGHAT and CDR2 as FQNNGV. The CDR3 is 14 residues long. CDR3 protein: CASSLGPGLTEAFF.